This is a list of T cell receptor beta chains from one sample in a study of immune cell composition in non-small cell lung cancer. Using immunoSEQ multiplex PCR, the repertoire was profiled, and TCRdb retains in-frame clones only, with some absent. The sample holds about 7,500 clones; about 64% are singletons and the top ten take roughly 7.7%. The sequenced sample consisted of lung tumor tissue. These receptors were collected from a human donor with non-small cell lung cancer. CDR3s leave out the opening cysteine and the closing phenylalanine or tryptophan.

TRBV5-4	18	ASSLSAPGRASGRLDTQY
TRBV7-2	12	ASSSYLRAYEQY
TRBV5-1	13	ASSRTLGGGYEQY
TRBV7-6	16	ASSFGTSGRARGETQY
TRBV9	13	ASSAAGGADYGYT
TRBV4-2	13	ASSQMGTTVHEQY
TRBV6-5	12	ASSYYTPGETQY
TRBV30	11	AWRGGVTYEQY
TRBV11-2	13	ASSSGLAGGREQY
TRBV7-8	14	ASRYASGTSEGEQF